These 18 T cell receptor beta chains were sequenced from one sample in a study of early T cells in non-severe SARS-CoV-2 infection. TCRdb ran MiXCR on the 5' RACE reads and lists one entry per CDR3 protein. The data show about 27,000 distinct CDR3 sequences, roughly 3% seen once. Sequenced sample: whole blood. The receptors derive from an adult who was a healthcare worker with PCR-confirmed SARS-CoV-2 infection or an uninfected control (not recorded which).

By share of the sample, this clonotype is medium-sized. This rearrangement joins TRBV19 to TRBJ2-2; TRBD1 is a possible D gene (6 bases). The CDR3 consists of 14 residues. Trimming removed 4 bases at V and 5 bases at J, with 11 bases between. Germline-derived CDR1 and CDR2 are LNHDA and SQIVND (reference sequence). The CDR3 sequence is CASSTGTLTGELFF. The DNA of the CDR3 is TGTGCCAGTAGTACAGGGACACTGACCGGGGAGCTGTTTTTT. Full variable domain (outside the CDR3, taken from reference TRBV19 and TRBJ2-2): DGGITQSPKYLFRKEGQNVTLSCEQNLNHDAMYWYRQDPGQGLRLIYYSQIVNDFQKGDIAEGYSVSREKKESFPLTVTSAQKNPTAFYLCASSTGTLTGELFFGEGSRLTVL.

This clonotype was counted at least ten times. The genes are TRBV10-1 and TRBJ2-3; tentative D call: TRBD2 (5 bases). The V end lost 3 bases, the J end lost 6 bases, and 10 bases lay between the germline ends. CDR3 length: 13 amino acids. CDR1 is WNHNN and CDR2 is SYGVQD in the germline V gene (reference sequence). CDR3 sequence reads: CASSDPPGDTQYF. DNA of the CDR3: TGCGCCAGCAGTGATCCTCCGGGGGATACGCAGTATTTT.

The chain is built from TRBV15 and TRBJ1-3; 7 bases fit TRBD1. Germline-derived CDR1 and CDR2 are LNHNV and YYDKDF (reference sequence). CDR3 length equals 17 residues. V lost 2 bases, J lost 0 bases, and 7 bases stayed unmatched. The CDR3 sequence: CATSRNPAGGSGNTIYF. The CDR3 DNA reads TGTGCCACCAGCAGAAATCCTGCAGGGGGCTCTGGAAACACCATATATTTT.

On this clonotype: One end of the junction fails to match germline, which may point to a read error. The gene calls are TRBV7-9 and TRBJ2-3; 8 positions agree with TRBD2. The CDR3 sequence is 16 residues long. CDR1 is SEHNR and CDR2 is FQNEAQ in the germline V gene (reference sequence). CDR3 sequence: CVSSRAWQAGADTQYF. The DNA for the CDR3 is TGTGTCAGCAGCCGGGCCTGGCAAGCGGGGGCAGATACGCAGTATTTT.

This chain links TRBV12-3 or TRBV12-4 with TRBJ2-3; the D is unclear. Trimming stripped 6 bases from V and 3 bases from J, with 13 bases between. CDR3 length: 14 residues. The CDR3 DNA sequence: TGTGCCAGCAGCCTATCACTGGTGACAGATACGCAGTATTTT. This encodes CASSLSLVTDTQYF.

The sample holds many counts of this clonotype. The chain employs TRBV7-8 and TRBJ2-7, with D possibly TRBD2 on 6 matching bases. The germline V gene has CDR1 SGHVS and CDR2 FQNEAQ. The germline V and J ends were trimmed by 5 bases and 3 bases, with 17 bases remaining between them. The CDR3 consists of 15 residues. The CDR3 sequence: CASSLRDSKHYEQYV. The CDR3 coding sequence is TGTGCCAGCAGCCTCCGGGACTCGAAGCACTACGAGCAGTACGTC.

The table lists this clonotype with many counts. V usage is TRBV7-9 and J usage is TRBJ1-2, with TRBD1 identical over 7 bases. Trimming took 2 bases from V and 7 from J; bases not matched to a gene: 4. CDR3 size: 13 residues. Germline V gives CDR1 SEHNR, CDR2 FQNEAQ (reference sequence). DNA of the CDR3: TGTGCCAGCAGCTTAAAGGGGGCGCTTGGCTACACCTTC. Translation: CASSLKGALGYTF.

This clonotype was recorded at least ten times. The chain has TRBV6-5 and TRBJ2-7; TRBD1 agrees at 11 bases. Germline CDR1 and CDR2: MNHEY and SVGAGI. Unmatched junction bases numbered 8, after V lost 5 bases and J lost 2 bases. This CDR3 has 16 amino acids. CDR3 in amino acids: CASSPAGTGGTYEQYV. The CDR3 DNA reads as TGTGCCAGCAGTCCCGCCGGGACAGGGGGAACCTACGAGCAGTACGTC.

This clonotype was counted many times. The chain links TRBV30 to TRBJ2-2; D not resolved. Trimming stripped 2 bases from V and 2 bases from J, with 9 bases between. Per germline, CDR1 GTSNPN and CDR2 SVGIG (reference sequence). The length of the CDR3 is 14 residues. The CDR3 region is CAWSSVYNTGELFF. The DNA for the CDR3 is TGTGCCTGGAGTTCCGTCTATAACACCGGGGAGCTGTTTTTT.

This clonotype was detected a few times. The chain employs TRBV7-6 and TRBJ1-6; D possibly corresponds to TRBD1 (6 bases). CDR1 and CDR2 from the germline V gene are SGHVS and FNYEAQ. This CDR3 has 14 amino acids. V lost 0 bases to trimming and J lost 10 bases, with 10 bases between them. CDR3 sequence reads: CASSLAGARSPLHF. The CDR3 DNA reads as TGTGCCAGCAGCTTAGCGGGGGCCAGATCACCCCTCCACTTT.

As to this clonotype: The junction shows a germline mismatch at one end, possibly a read error. The chain has TRBV4-2 and TRBJ2-3, with 12 bases that match TRBD2. There are 17 residues in the CDR3. Germline CDR1 is LGHNA and CDR2 is YNFKEQ. The CDR3 here is CASSHTSSGGAGDTRYF. As DNA, the CDR3 is TGTGCCAGCAGCCACACCTCTAGCGGGGGGGCTGGAGATACGCGGTATTTT.

This clonotype appeared many times. V usage is TRBV6-6 and J usage is TRBJ2-5; D is ambiguous. This CDR3 is built from 12 residues. V lost 2 bases and J 2 bases, leaving 3 bases between the germline ends. Germline V gene lookup returns CDR1 MNHNY and CDR2 SVGAGI (reference sequence). The chain's CDR3 is CASSYHQETQYF. In DNA form, the CDR3 reads TGTGCCAGCAGTTACCATCAAGAGACCCAGTACTTC.

This clonotype was picked up many times. The chain recombines TRBV20-1 with TRBJ2-3; TRBD1 agrees at 9 bases. The CDR3 contains 13 residues. Germline CDR1 and CDR2: DFQATT and SNEGSKA (reference sequence). V lost 5 bases to trimming and J lost 5 bases; unmatched junction nucleotides: 5. The CDR3 here is CSALRQGVDTQYF. The CDR3 bases are TGCAGTGCTCTCCGACAGGGGGTAGATACGCAGTATTTT.

This clonotype was seen many times. CDR3 amino acids: CASSPGGFSTDTQYF. DNA of the CDR3: TGTGCCAGCAGCCCCGGGGGGTTTAGCACAGATACGCAGTATTTT. The chain links TRBV5-4 to TRBJ2-3, with 7 bases aligning to TRBD2. This CDR3 has 15 amino acids. Trimming cost V 4 bases and J 0 bases; bases outside gene matches: 5. Germline V gene lookup returns CDR1 SGHNT and CDR2 YYREEE (reference sequence).

The V gene is TRBV12-3 or TRBV12-4, the J gene TRBJ1-5; D is unresolved. The germline V and J ends were trimmed by 6 bases and 8 bases, with 14 bases remaining between them. The CDR3 covers 13 residues. The CDR3 here is CASRTDPGEPQHF. The CDR3 nucleotides are TGTGCCAGCAGAACTGATCCCGGGGAGCCCCAGCATTTT.

At least ten counts were recorded for this clonotype. The V gene is TRBV7-2, the J gene TRBJ2-1; the match to TRBD2 covers 10 bases. Unmatched junction bases numbered 8, after V lost 3 bases and J lost 6 bases. The CDR3 has 16 residues. CDR1 is SGHTA, CDR2 FQGNSA, per germline. In DNA form, the CDR3 reads TGTGCCAGCAGCTTGTTAGCGGGGGGATCCGCCAATGAGCAGTTCTTC. This codes for CASSLLAGGSANEQFF.

This clonotype was seen a few times. This chain links TRBV2 with TRBJ2-1; TRBD2 agrees at 9 bases. Germline V gene sequence: CDR1 SNHLY, CDR2 FYNNEI. The V and J ends lost 2 bases and 1 base, in that order; junction bases with no gene match: 6. The length of the CDR3 is 17 residues. The CDR3 DNA is TGTGCCAGCAGTGAACCTTTAAGCGGGGGGTCCTACAATGAGCAGTTCTTC. The encoded protein is CASSEPLSGGSYNEQFF.

The genes are TRBV5-1 and TRBJ2-5; no reliable D call. Trimming cost V 0 bases and J 2 bases, with 11 bases left between them. The CDR3 runs 15 residues. CDR1 SGHRS and CDR2 YFSETQ come from the germline V gene. CDR3 in amino acids: CASSLAGRTQETQYF. CDR3 bases: TGCGCCAGCAGCTTGGCGGGCAGAACACAAGAGACCCAGTACTTC.